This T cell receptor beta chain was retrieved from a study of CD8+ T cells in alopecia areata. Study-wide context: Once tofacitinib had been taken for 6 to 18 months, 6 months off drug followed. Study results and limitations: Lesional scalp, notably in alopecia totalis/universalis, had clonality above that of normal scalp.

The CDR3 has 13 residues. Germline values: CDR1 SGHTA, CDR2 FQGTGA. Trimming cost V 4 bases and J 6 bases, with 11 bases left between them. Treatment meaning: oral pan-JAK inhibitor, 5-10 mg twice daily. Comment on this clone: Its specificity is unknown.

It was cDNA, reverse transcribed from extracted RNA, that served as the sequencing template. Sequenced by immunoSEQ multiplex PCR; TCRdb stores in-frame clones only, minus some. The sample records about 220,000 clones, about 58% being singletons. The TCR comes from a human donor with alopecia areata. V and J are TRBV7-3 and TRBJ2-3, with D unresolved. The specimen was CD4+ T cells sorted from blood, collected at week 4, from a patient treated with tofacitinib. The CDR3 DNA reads TGTGCCAGCAGCTCATCGAATCGGGATACGCAGTATTTT. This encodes CASSSSNRDTQYF.